The 13 T cell receptor beta chains presented below share a single source sample, sequenced in a study of T cell responses to AZD1222 COVID-19 vaccine. TCRdb's table, derived via immunoSEQ multiplex PCR, lists solely in-frame clones and lacks some. This table holds 140,000 or so clones, around 90% found once. The material sequenced was peripheral blood, taken on day 0 of AZD1222 vaccination. The receptors stem from an adult in good health.

This clone was detected only once. One junction end disagrees with the germline gene, perhaps due to a read error. The chain carries TRBV7-7 and TRBJ2-5; D not certain. Germline V gene lookup returns CDR1 SSHAT and CDR2 FNYEAQ (reference sequence). CDR3 length: 12 residues. CDR3 protein: CASSPVEETQYF. The CDR3 DNA reads TGTGCTAGCAGCCCCGTGGAAGAGACCCAGTACTTC. The full variable domain, its missing parts supplied by reference TRBV7-7 and TRBJ2-5, is GAGVSQSPRYKVTKRGQDVTLRCDPISSHATLYWYQQALGQGPEFLTYFNYEAQPDKSGLPSDRFSAERPEGSISTLTIQRTEQRDSAMYRCASSPVEETQYFGPGTRLLVL.

The rearrangement joins TRBV5-1 to TRBJ1-2; 9 bases fit TRBD1. Germline values: CDR1 SGHRS, CDR2 YFSETQ. J was trimmed by 4 bases and V by 0 bases; bases with no gene match: 4. The CDR3 has 15 residues. CDR3 in amino acids: CASSLDRGRLYGYTF. The CDR3 nucleotides read TGCGCCAGCAGCTTGGACAGGGGGCGTCTCTATGGCTACACCTTC. The variable domain in full, completed from reference TRBV5-1 and TRBJ1-2, reads KAGVTQTPRYLIKTRGQQVTLSCSPISGHRSVSWYQQTPGQGLQFLFEYFSETQRNKGNFPGRFSGRQFSNSRSEMNVSTLELGDSALYLCASSLDRGRLYGYTFGSGTRLTVV.

J is TRBJ1-2 and V is TRBV19, with D uncertain. Trimming took off 1 base at V and 4 bases at J, with 7 bases between the two ends. Germline V gene lookup returns CDR1 LNHDA and CDR2 SQIVND (reference sequence). The CDR3 has 13 residues. The CDR3 is CASSIGTAYGYTF. CDR3 in DNA: TGTGCCAGTAGTATAGGGACGGCCTATGGCTACACCTTC.

This chain joins TRBV19 and TRBJ2-5; TRBD2 aligns across 9 bases. Trimming took 7 bases from V and 7 from J; bases not matched to a gene: 10. The CDR3 length is 14 residues. The germline V gene has CDR1 LNHDA and CDR2 SQIVND (reference sequence). CDR3 protein: CASKAQRGDGTQYF. In nucleotides, the CDR3 is TGTGCCAGTAAGGCCCAGCGGGGGGACGGGACCCAGTACTTC. Filled out from reference TRBV19 and TRBJ2-5, the complete variable domain reads DGGITQSPKYLFRKEGQNVTLSCEQNLNHDAMYWYRQDPGQGLRLIYYSQIVNDFQKGDIAEGYSVSREKKESFPLTVTSAQKNPTAFYLCASKAQRGDGTQYFGPGTRLLVL.

This clone was recorded once. The genes are TRBV30 and TRBJ1-4, with 7 bases identical to TRBD1. Looked up from germline, CDR1 is GTSNPN and CDR2 is SVGIG (reference sequence). Trimming cost V 2 bases and J 2 bases; bases outside gene matches: 8. The CDR3 sequence is 16 residues long. The CDR3 is CAWSLRGSRTNEKLFF. The CDR3 DNA reads TGTGCCTGGAGTCTCAGGGGGAGTCGTACTAATGAAAAACTGTTTTTT.

The genes are TRBV10-3 and TRBJ1-4, with D tentatively TRBD1 (5 bases). This CDR3 has 17 residues. Trimming cost V 2 bases and J 4 bases, with 17 bases left between them. The germline V gene encodes CDR1 ENHRY and CDR2 SYGVKD. The CDR3 region is CAISELRPTAFNEKLFF. CDR3 nucleotide sequence: TGTGCCATCAGTGAGCTGAGACCGACAGCCTTTAATGAAAAACTGTTTTTT.

As regards this clone: This sample also contains other DNA sequences that code for the same CDR3. The chain has TRBV5-1 and TRBJ1-1; D uncertain. The V end lost 0 bases, the J end lost 1 base, and 4 bases lay between the germline ends. From germline, CDR1 is SGHRS and CDR2 YFSETQ. The CDR3 sequence is 13 residues long. CDR3 region: CASSLGGNTEAFF. DNA for the CDR3: TGCGCCAGCAGCTTGGGTGGGAACACTGAAGCTTTCTTT.

The genes are TRBV12-3 or TRBV12-4 and TRBJ1-5, with D maybe TRBD1 (5 bases). The ends were cut back, 7 bases at V and 2 bases at J, with 9 bases in the middle. The CDR3 has 13 amino acids. The CDR3 loop reads CASNQGGNQPQHF. CDR3 DNA: TGTGCCAGCAACCAGGGTGGCAATCAGCCCCAGCATTTT.

The chain joins TRBV4-2 to TRBJ1-1; 8 bases fit TRBD1. V lost 1 base and J lost 7; bases outside the gene matches: 2. The CDR3 has 13 residues. The germline CDR1 and CDR2 sequences are LGHNA and YNFKEQ. The CDR3 reads CASSQGRGREAFF. As DNA, the CDR3 is TGTGCCAGCAGCCAAGGCAGGGGGCGTGAAGCTTTCTTT.

This chain links TRBV19 with TRBJ2-2; D is uncertain. This CDR3 contains 13 residues. Per the germline V gene, CDR1 is LNHDA and CDR2 is SQIVND (reference sequence). V gave up 6 bases and J gave up 6 bases, with 11 bases separating them. The chain's CDR3 is CASRVGVAGELFF. The CDR3 coding sequence is TGTGCCAGTAGAGTGGGCGTCGCCGGGGAGCTGTTTTTT.

The CDR3 loop is CASSFDPGGYEQFF. CDR3 DNA: TGTGCCAGCAGCTTCGATCCCGGGGGCTATGAGCAGTTCTTC. The chain uses TRBV7-2 and TRBJ2-1; D tentatively fits TRBD1 or TRBD2 (6 bases each). Germline assignment: CDR1 SGHTA and CDR2 FQGNSA. Between the trimmed V and J ends, which lost 3 bases and 8 bases, there was a span of 14 bases. The CDR3 contains 14 residues. Full variable domain (remainder filled in from reference TRBV7-2 and TRBJ2-1): GAGVSQSPSNKVTEKGKDVELRCDPISGHTALYWYRQSLGQGLEFLIYFQGNSAPDKSGLPSDRFSAERTGGSVSTLTIQRTQQEDSAVYLCASSFDPGGYEQFFGPGTRLTVL.

With respect to this clone: In the same sample, other DNA sequences code for this CDR3. CDR3 DNA: TGCGCCAGCAGCTTGGCAAGGCAGGGCGGCACTGAAGCTTTCTTT. It yields the protein CASSLARQGGTEAFF. The genes are TRBV5-1 and TRBJ1-1; D is perhaps TRBD1 (5 bases). V lost 0 bases to trimming and J lost 4 bases, with 13 bases between them. This CDR3 is 15 amino acids long. Germline lookup yields CDR1 SGHRS and CDR2 YFSETQ.

The chain is built from TRBV4-3 and TRBJ1-1, with D tentatively TRBD1 (6 bases). Germline V gives CDR1 LGHNA, CDR2 YSLEER. V gave up 3 bases and J gave up 8 bases, with 10 bases separating them. This CDR3 has 12 amino acids. The CDR3 here is CASSQGDREAFF. Written as DNA, the CDR3 is TGCGCCAGCAGCCAGGGCGACAGGGAAGCTTTCTTT.